This T cell receptor (beta chain) comes out of a study of tumor-infiltrating lymphocytes in primary liver carcinoma. Synthesis of TCR beta cDNA was carried out from about 540 ng total RNA with a constant-region primer. What produced the TCR beta libraries was three nested multiplex PCR rounds using slightly modified ARM-PCR. In the first two PCR rounds, TRBV1-TRBV30 forward primers were paired with a C-beta reverse primer, and each round lasted nine to ten cycles. TCRdb re-called the multiplex PCR reads through MiXCR, storing one row per CDR3 protein. The table has 44,000 or so distinct CDR3 sequences, about three quarters seen once. For each extraction, RNA and DNA were obtained together from 20-30 mg of unsorted bulk tissue. Germline loops: CDR1 SEHNR, CDR2 FQNEAQ (reference sequence). The CDR3 runs to 13 residues. V lost 4 bases and J lost 5, with 8 bases in between. This clonotype showed up many times.

The sample taken for sequencing was liver tumor tissue from sampling region 5. Subset in this sample: tumor region T5, tumor centre. This chain connects TRBV7-9 to TRBJ2-2, with a possible D match to TRBD2 (5 bases). The sequence derives from a man in his forties with primary liver carcinoma and hepatitis B virus infection. The CDR3 here is CASSSSPTGELFF. CDR3 DNA sequence: TGTGCCAGCAGCTCTAGCCCGACCGGGGAGCTGTTTTTT.